This T cell receptor beta chain is drawn from a study of CD8 T cells in acute hepatitis C reinfection. Sequencing used immunoSEQ multiplex PCR; TCRdb keeps in-frame clones, though not all of them. The repertoire has 30,000 to 40,000 clones, about 83% of them found once; the top ten carry 0.5%. Time point in this sample: naive CD8 control sorted from an acute-time-point sample. Sequencing used naive CD8+ T cells from PBMCs. The source is a man aged 25 to 40 with chronic hepatitis C.

CDR3 residues: CASTKGGAQPQHF. CDR3 nucleotides: TGTGCCAGCACCAAGGGGGGGGCTCAGCCCCAGCATTTT. The rearrangement links TRBV13 to TRBJ1-5; weak D call: TRBD1 (6 bases). In germline, CDR1 is PRHDT, CDR2 FYEKMQ (reference sequence). Trimming took off 7 bases at V and 6 bases at J, with 13 bases between the two ends. The CDR3 loop spans 13 amino acids.